Listed here is a single TCR beta chain. Individuals drawn from about 26 US areas were about 18 to 100 years old. The data belong to a study of blood T cell repertoires in COVID-19. Study background: Samples came from the United States, Italy and Spain, spanning acute and convalescent COVID-19.

This CDR3 spans 15 amino acids. CDR1 is MNHNS and CDR2 is SASEGT in the germline V gene. The V end was cut by 2 bases, the J end by 2 bases, with 9 bases between. Clones were read by immunoSEQ multiplex PCR, and TCRdb kept only the in-frame ones, dropping some. The sample contains under 200,000 clones, approximately 81% of which appear only once. The receptor was isolated from a woman between 35 and 50 years old with acute COVID-19. The V call is TRBV6-1, the J call TRBJ2-2; D possibly corresponds to TRBD1 (5 bases). Specimen: PBMCs or T cells enriched from blood (not recorded which). The CDR3 sequence is CASSEFRVNTGELFF. The CDR3 region has the DNA TGTGCCAGCAGTGAATTCAGGGTTAACACCGGGGAGCTGTTTTTT.